Each of the 12 T cell receptor beta chains below was sequenced from the same sample in a study of molecular identifiers for immune sequencing clone quantification. TCRdb re-analysed the PCR reads in MiXCR, keeping a single row per CDR3 protein. The sample yields 490,000 or so distinct CDR3 sequences, around a fifth seen once. Sequencing used naive CD8+ T cells from blood, with Jurkat cell RNA spiked in. Sample subset: FACS-sorted CD8+CD4-CCR7+CD45RA+ naive T cells. The receptors shown here come from a human donor in good health. Some libraries in this study had Jurkat cell RNA spiked in.

This clonotype was counted between two and nine times. The chain employs TRBV7-9 and TRBJ2-4; a possible D gene is TRBD2 (6 bases). V was clipped by 1 base and J by 6 bases, with 10 bases between them. Germline lookup yields CDR1 SEHNR and CDR2 FQNEAQ (reference sequence). This CDR3 has 14 residues. The chain's CDR3 is CASSLGFGRNIQYF. The CDR3 DNA is TGTGCCAGCAGCTTAGGGTTCGGGAGAAACATTCAGTACTTC.

This clonotype was detected only a few times. The chain uses TRBV27 and TRBJ2-7; D may correspond to TRBD1 or TRBD2 (6 bases each). In germline, CDR1 is MNHEY, CDR2 SMNVEV (reference sequence). The CDR3 loop spans 13 amino acids. Trimming stripped 2 bases from V and 6 bases from J, with 11 bases between. The CDR3 bases are TGTGCCAGCAGTTTACGAGGGGGGTTCGAGCAGTACTTC. Its protein is CASSLRGGFEQYF.

This clonotype has just a few counts. The rearrangement joins TRBV30 to TRBJ2-7; no reliable D call. This CDR3 is 13 amino acids long. Trimming took off 0 bases at V and 5 bases at J, with 11 bases between the two ends. The germline CDR1 and CDR2 sequences are GTSNPN and SVGIG (reference sequence). The chain's CDR3 is CAWSVLEGNEQYF. The CDR3, as DNA: TGTGCCTGGAGTGTACTGGAAGGGAACGAGCAGTACTTC.

This clonotype was seen a single time. The V call is TRBV12-3 or TRBV12-4, the J call TRBJ2-1; TRBD2 is a possible D gene (7 bases). Between the trimmed V and J ends, which lost 5 bases and 4 bases, there was a span of 18 bases. The CDR3 contains 16 residues. The CDR3: CASSPFSGGHYNEQFF. CDR3 in DNA: TGTGCCAGCAGTCCCTTCTCCGGGGGGCATTACAATGAGCAGTTCTTC.

This clonotype was observed at least ten times. The chain carries TRBV19 and TRBJ2-7; D remains ambiguous. Germline-derived CDR1 and CDR2 are LNHDA and SQIVND (reference sequence). Trimming pared 11 bases from V and 0 bases from J, leaving 14 bases between. The CDR3 runs 13 residues. The CDR3 reads CASSVQFSYEQYF. In nucleotides, the CDR3 is TGTGCCTCATCAGTACAGTTCTCCTACGAGCAGTACTTC. Full variable domain (remainder filled in from reference TRBV19 and TRBJ2-7): DGGITQSPKYLFRKEGQNVTLSCEQNLNHDAMYWYRQDPGQGLRLIYYSQIVNDFQKGDIAEGYSVSREKKESFPLTVTSAQKNPTAFYLCASSVQFSYEQYFGPGTRLTVT.

There are many counts of this clonotype. The CDR3, as DNA: TGTGCCAGCATAGGGGGTTCGAACACCGGGGAGCTGTTTTTT. Residues: CASIGGSNTGELFF. This sequence joins TRBV6-2 or TRBV6-3 and TRBJ2-2, with D perhaps TRBD1 (6 bases). The CDR3 has 14 residues. Germline V lookup: CDR1 MNHEY, CDR2 SVGEGT. Trimming removed 7 bases from V and 0 bases from J, with 9 bases in between.

The chain couples TRBV5-1 to TRBJ2-7; 9 nucleotides match TRBD1. Trimming removed 4 bases from V and 3 bases from J; junction bases left unmatched: 8. This CDR3 is 15 amino acids long. Germline CDR1 reads SGHRS; CDR2 reads YFSETQ. This CDR3 is CASSERQGENYEQYF. Here the CDR3 DNA reads TGCGCCAGCAGCGAACGACAGGGGGAGAACTACGAGCAGTACTTC.

The chain couples TRBV20-1 to TRBJ2-3, with 8 bases that match TRBD2. Germline trimming cut 3 bases from V and 5 bases from J; bases unmatched to any gene: 10. Per germline, CDR1 DFQATT and CDR2 SNEGSKA (reference sequence). CDR3 length equals 15 residues. The CDR3 is CSARFGRAGEDTQYF. The CDR3 DNA is TGCAGTGCTAGGTTCGGGAGGGCCGGGGAAGATACGCAGTATTTT.

This clonotype came up a few times. This chain uses TRBV6-2 or TRBV6-3 with TRBJ1-1; D remains unclear. The V and J ends lost 2 bases and 0 bases respectively, with 19 bases between them. The length of the CDR3 is 18 residues. Germline CDR1 is MNHEY and CDR2 is SVGEGT. CDR3 in DNA: TGTGCCAGCAGTTACCCTACATATACCCCCACCTTGAACACTGAAGCTTTCTTT. This gives the protein CASSYPTYTPTLNTEAFF.

This rearrangement joins TRBV27 to TRBJ2-7; D not resolved. The CDR3 is made up of 14 amino acids. CDR1 is MNHEY, CDR2 SMNVEV, per germline (reference sequence). V gave up 0 bases and J gave up 5 bases, with 11 bases separating them. The CDR3 spells CASSLSRIGNEQYF. The CDR3 coding sequence is TGTGCCAGCAGTTTATCTCGTATAGGAAACGAGCAGTACTTC.

The chain joins TRBV12-3 or TRBV12-4 to TRBJ2-1, with 12 bases lining up with TRBD1. The CDR3 spans 14 residues. V lost 7 bases to trimming and J lost 9 bases; unmatched junction nucleotides: 7. CDR3 in amino acids: CASTRDRGLSEQFF. As DNA, the CDR3 is TGTGCCAGCACCAGGGACAGGGGGCTAAGTGAGCAGTTCTTC.

This chain joins TRBV4-3 and TRBJ1-1; possibly TRBD1 for D (6 bases). V was pared by 2 bases and J by 1 base, with 14 bases between. This CDR3 spans 16 amino acids. The germline V gene encodes CDR1 LGHNA and CDR2 YSLEER. CDR3 nucleotide sequence: TGCGCCAGCAGCCAAAGGGACACCTCAGGGAACACTGAAGCTTTCTTT. Protein sequence: CASSQRDTSGNTEAFF.